The text below deals with one TCR beta chain. Produced via immunoSEQ multiplex PCR; TCRdb's table is partial and in-frame only. The sample yields around 160,000 clones, approximately 78% seen once. CDR3 length equals 15 residues. With 6 bases clipped from V and 0 bases from J, the junction kept 7 bases outside the gene matches. CDR1 LNHDA and CDR2 SQIVND come from the germline V gene (reference sequence). The sample originates from a study of blood T cell repertoires in COVID-19. Study background: COVID-19 samples, acute and convalescent, were from the United States, Italy and Spain.

Sequencing was done on a sample of peripheral blood. The chain is built from TRBV19 and TRBJ1-2; 7 bases match TRBD1. The clonotype was recovered from a human donor in a cohort sampled during active COVID-19. The CDR3 bases are TGTGCCAGTAGACAACCGGGACAGACTAACTATGGCTACACCTTC. Encoded protein: CASRQPGQTNYGYTF.